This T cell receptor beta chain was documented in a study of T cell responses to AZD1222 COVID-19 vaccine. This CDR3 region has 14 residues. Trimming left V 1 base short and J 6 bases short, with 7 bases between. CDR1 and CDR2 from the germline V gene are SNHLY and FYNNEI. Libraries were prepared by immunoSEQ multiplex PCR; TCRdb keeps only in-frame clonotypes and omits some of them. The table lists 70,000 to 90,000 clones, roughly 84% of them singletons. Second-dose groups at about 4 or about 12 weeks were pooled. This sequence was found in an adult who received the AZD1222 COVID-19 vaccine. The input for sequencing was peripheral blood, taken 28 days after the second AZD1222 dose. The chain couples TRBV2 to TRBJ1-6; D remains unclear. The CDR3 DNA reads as TGTGCCAGCAGTGAAGGGGTTATTAATTCACCCCTCCACTTT. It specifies CASSEGVINSPLHF.